This T cell receptor (beta chain) was recorded in a study of cytomegalovirus exposure and HLA in healthy donors. Whole-study results and caveats: Researchers counted around 180 TCR beta chains as cytomegalovirus-associated. Specificity for CMV antigens was confirmed in vitro for three of the CMV-associated chains. Subsequent analysis showed first-cohort TCR clusters tending to co-occur in more than 90 validation repertoires.

Trimming cost V 6 bases and J 0 bases, with 15 bases left between them. In germline, CDR1 is MNHEY, CDR2 SMNVEV (reference sequence). The CDR3 loop spans 15 amino acids. Sequencing was performed with immunoSEQ multiplex PCR; in TCRdb, only in-frame clones are kept and a portion is missing. The sample carries about 130,000 clones, about nine tenths recorded once. As to this clone: Antigen specificity is unknown.

Source material: PBMCs. The receptor's source is a young woman in good health and CMV-seronegative. The gene calls are TRBV27 and TRBJ2-7; weak D call: TRBD2 (5 bases). CDR3 nucleotide sequence: TGTGCCAGCAGCCGACGGAGCGGACTCTCCTACGAGCAGTACTTC. It encodes CASSRRSGLSYEQYF.